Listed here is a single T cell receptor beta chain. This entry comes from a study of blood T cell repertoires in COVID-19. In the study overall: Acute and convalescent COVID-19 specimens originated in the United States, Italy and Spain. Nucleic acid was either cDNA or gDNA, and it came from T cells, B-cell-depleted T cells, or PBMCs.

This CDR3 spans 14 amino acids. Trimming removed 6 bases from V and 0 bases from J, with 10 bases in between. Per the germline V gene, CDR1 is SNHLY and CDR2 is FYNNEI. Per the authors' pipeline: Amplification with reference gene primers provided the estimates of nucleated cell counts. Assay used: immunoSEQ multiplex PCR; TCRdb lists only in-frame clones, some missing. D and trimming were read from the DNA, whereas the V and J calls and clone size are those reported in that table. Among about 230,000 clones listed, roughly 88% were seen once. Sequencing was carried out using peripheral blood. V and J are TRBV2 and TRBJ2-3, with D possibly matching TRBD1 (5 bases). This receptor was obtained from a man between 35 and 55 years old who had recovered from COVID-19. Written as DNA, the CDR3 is TGTGCCAGCAGGACGGACACGAGCACAGATACGCAGTATTTT. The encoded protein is CASRTDTSTDTQYF.